The clone carrying this T cell receptor beta chain was detected a few times. Its antigen is as yet unknown. This sample was included in a study of metastatic and nonmetastatic thyroid tumors. Turning to the study itself: Across blood and tumor or nodule tissue, repertoires from malignant and benign thyroid patients were compared with one another.

Study-wide findings and caveats: In both blood and tumor samples, TCR beta diversity was reported significantly higher for malignant than benign nodules.

Patients underwent thyroid surgery, and none had received any treatment before it. Under the authors' procedure: What underpinned the distant-metastasis classifier for papillary thyroid cancer was the set of CDR3 differences across clinicopathological groups. From the PCR reads, TCRdb re-called clones with MiXCR. V and J calls and clone size were set by TCRdb, not the authors. The sample has 25,000 to 30,000 clones, 15% to 20% seen once. The germline V gene has CDR1 MRHNA and CDR2 SNTAGT. CDR3 length: 14 residues. Trimming took off 6 bases at V and 4 bases at J, with 15 bases between the two ends. V and J are TRBV6-4 and TRBJ1-2, with D perhaps matching TRBD1 (5 bases). Source material: blood. This TCR was recovered from a female donor with papillary thyroid cancer or a benign thyroid nodule (not recorded which). Some clones in this sample may be carry-over from other donors' samples. The CDR3 region is CASRGTGESYGYTF. The CDR3 coding sequence is TGTGCCAGCAGGGGGACTGGGGAGTCCTATGGCTACACCTTC.